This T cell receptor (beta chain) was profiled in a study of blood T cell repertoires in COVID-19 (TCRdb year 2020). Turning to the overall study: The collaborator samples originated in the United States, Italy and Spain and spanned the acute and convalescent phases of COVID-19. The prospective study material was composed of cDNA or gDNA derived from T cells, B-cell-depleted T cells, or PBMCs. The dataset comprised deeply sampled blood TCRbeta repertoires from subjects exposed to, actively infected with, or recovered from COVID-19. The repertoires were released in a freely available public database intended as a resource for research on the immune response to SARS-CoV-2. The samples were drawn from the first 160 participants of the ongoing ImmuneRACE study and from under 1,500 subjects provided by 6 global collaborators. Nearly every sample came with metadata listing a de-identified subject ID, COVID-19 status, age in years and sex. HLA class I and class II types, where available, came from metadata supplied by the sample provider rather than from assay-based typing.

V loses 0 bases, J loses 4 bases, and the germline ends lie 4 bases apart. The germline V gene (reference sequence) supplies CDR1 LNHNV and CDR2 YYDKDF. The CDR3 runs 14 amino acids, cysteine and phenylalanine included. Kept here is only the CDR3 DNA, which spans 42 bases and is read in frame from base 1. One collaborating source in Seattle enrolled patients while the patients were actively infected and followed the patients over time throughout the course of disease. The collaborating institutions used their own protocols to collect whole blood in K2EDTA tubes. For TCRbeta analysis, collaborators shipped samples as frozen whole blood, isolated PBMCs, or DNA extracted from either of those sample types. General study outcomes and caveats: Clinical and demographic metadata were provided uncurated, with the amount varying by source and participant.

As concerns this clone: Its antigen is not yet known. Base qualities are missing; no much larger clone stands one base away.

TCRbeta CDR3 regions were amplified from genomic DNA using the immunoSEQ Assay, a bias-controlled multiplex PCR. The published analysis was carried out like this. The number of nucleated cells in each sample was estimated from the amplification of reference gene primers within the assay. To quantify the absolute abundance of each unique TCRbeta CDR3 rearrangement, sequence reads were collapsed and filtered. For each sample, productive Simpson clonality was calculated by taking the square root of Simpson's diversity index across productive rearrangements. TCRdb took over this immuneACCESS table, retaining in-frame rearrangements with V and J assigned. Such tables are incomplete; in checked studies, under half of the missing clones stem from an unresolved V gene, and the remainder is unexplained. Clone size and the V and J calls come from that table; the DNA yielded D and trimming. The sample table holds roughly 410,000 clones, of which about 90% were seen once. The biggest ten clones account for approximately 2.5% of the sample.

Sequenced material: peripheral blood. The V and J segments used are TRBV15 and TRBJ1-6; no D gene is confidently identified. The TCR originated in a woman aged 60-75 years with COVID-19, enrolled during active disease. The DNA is TGTGCCACCAGCAGAGACAGATATAATTCACCCCTCCACTTT. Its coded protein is CATSRDRYNSPLHF.